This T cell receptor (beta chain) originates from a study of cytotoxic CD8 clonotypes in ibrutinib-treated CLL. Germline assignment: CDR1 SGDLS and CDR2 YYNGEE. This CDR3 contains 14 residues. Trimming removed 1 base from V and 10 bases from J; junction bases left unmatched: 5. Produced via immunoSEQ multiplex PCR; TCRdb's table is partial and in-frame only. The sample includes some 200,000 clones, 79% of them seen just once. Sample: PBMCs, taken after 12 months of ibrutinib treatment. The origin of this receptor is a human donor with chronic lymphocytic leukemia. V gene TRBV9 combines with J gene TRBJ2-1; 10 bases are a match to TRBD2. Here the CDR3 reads CASSVRLAGGEQFF. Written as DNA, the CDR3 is TGTGCCAGCAGCGTACGATTAGCGGGGGGAGAGCAGTTCTTC. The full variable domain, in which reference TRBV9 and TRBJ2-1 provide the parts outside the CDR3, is DSGVTQTPKHLITATGQRVTLRCSPRSGDLSVYWYQQSLDQGLQFLIQYYNGEERAKGNILERFSAQQFPDLHSELNLSSLELGDSALYFCASSVRLAGGEQFFGPGTRLTVL.